This passage covers 21 T cell receptor beta chains from one sample sequenced in a study of cytomegalovirus exposure and HLA in healthy donors. With 60 Vbeta and 13 Jbeta primers, the PCR was carried out. Clones were read by immunoSEQ multiplex PCR, and TCRdb kept only the in-frame ones, dropping some. The sample comprises 160,000 or so clones, 84% of which are singletons, and roughly 6.7% rests with the top ten. Sequenced input: PBMCs. The receptors were gathered from a man in his fifties or sixties in good health and CMV-seropositive.

This chain uses TRBV5-4 with TRBJ1-4, with 9 bases identical to TRBD1. This CDR3 region has 14 residues. Germline CDR1 is SGHNT and CDR2 is YYREEE (reference sequence). Losses at the gene ends were 4 bases for V and 8 bases for J; bases not matched to a gene: 6. In DNA form, the CDR3 reads TGTGCCAGCAGCCCCGGGACAGGGAACGAAAAACTGTTTTTT. Its protein product is CASSPGTGNEKLFF. Drawing the rest from reference TRBV5-4 and TRBJ1-4, the complete variable domain is ETGVTQSPTHLIKTRGQQVTLRCSSQSGHNTVSWYQQALGQGPQFIFQYYREEENGRGNFPPRFSGLQFPNYSSELNVNALELDDSALYLCASSPGTGNEKLFFGSGTQLSVL.

Written as DNA, the CDR3 is TGTGCCAGTAGTATAGATGGTCTAGGATCCTACAATGAGCAGTTCTTC. Its translation is CASSIDGLGSYNEQFF. This rearrangement joins TRBV19 to TRBJ2-1; D gene uncertain. The CDR3 has 16 residues. Per the germline V gene, CDR1 is LNHDA and CDR2 is SQIVND (reference sequence). Trimming stripped 0 bases from V and 1 base from J, with 10 bases between. Together with reference TRBV19 and TRBJ2-1, the CDR3 gives the full variable domain: DGGITQSPKYLFRKEGQNVTLSCEQNLNHDAMYWYRQDPGQGLRLIYYSQIVNDFQKGDIAEGYSVSREKKESFPLTVTSAQKNPTAFYLCASSIDGLGSYNEQFFGPGTRLTVL.

The chain carries TRBV7-2 and TRBJ1-1; D gene ambiguous. The germline V gene encodes CDR1 SGHTA and CDR2 FQGNSA. The V end was cut by 1 base, the J end by 6 bases, with 12 bases between. The CDR3 extends over 14 amino acids. The CDR3 loop reads CASSLVGSPAEAFF. DNA for the CDR3: TGTGCCAGCAGCTTAGTTGGCTCCCCAGCTGAAGCTTTCTTT.

The chain has TRBV13 and TRBJ2-2, with 10 bases aligning to TRBD2. Germline CDR1 reads PRHDT; CDR2 reads FYEKMQ (reference sequence). The CDR3 spans 16 residues. The trim removed 4 bases at V and 7 bases at J, leaving 9 bases unmatched. For the CDR3, the DNA is TGTGCCAGCAGCTCCCGAAGCGGGGGGGATAACGGGGAGCTGTTTTTT. Translating it yields CASSSRSGGDNGELFF.

The V call is TRBV29-1, the J call TRBJ1-2; a possible D gene is TRBD1 (5 bases). In germline, CDR1 is SQVTM, CDR2 ANQGSEA. The CDR3 sequence is 16 residues long. V was cut by 4 bases and J by 0 bases, with 18 bases left in between. This CDR3 reads CSVGRDSRRSNYGYTF. DNA of the CDR3: TGCAGCGTTGGTAGAGACAGCCGACGATCTAACTATGGCTACACCTTC.

This clone was seen more than once but under ten times. V and J are TRBV6-4 and TRBJ1-2; the match to TRBD1 covers 7 bases. The CDR3 is 13 residues long. Germline CDR1 and CDR2: MRHNA and SNTAGT. V shed 8 bases and J 4 bases; nucleotides not matched to a gene: 7. CDR3: CASRDSNSYGYTF. The CDR3 nucleotides read TGTGCCAGCCGGGACAGTAATAGCTATGGCTACACCTTC.

This chain connects TRBV30 to TRBJ2-1, with 10 bases that match TRBD2. Trimming took 5 bases from V and 0 from J; bases not matched to a gene: 7. This CDR3 comprises 16 residues. Germline-derived CDR1 and CDR2 are GTSNPN and SVGIG (reference sequence). DNA of the CDR3: TGTGCCTGGGGACAAGCGGGAGGGAGCTCCTACAATGAGCAGTTCTTC. It translates to CAWGQAGGSSYNEQFF.

V is TRBV5-1 and J is TRBJ2-7; 7 bases agree with TRBD1. V was clipped by 3 bases and J by 6 bases; unmatched bases: 12. Germline loops: CDR1 SGHRS, CDR2 YFSETQ. The CDR3 runs to 15 residues. The CDR3 spells CASSSAPDRAGEQYF. CDR3 sequence (DNA): TGCGCCAGCAGCTCCGCACCTGACAGGGCGGGCGAGCAGTACTTC.

The chain carries TRBV29-1 and TRBJ2-5; 9 nucleotides match TRBD2. Losses at the gene ends were 6 bases for V and 5 bases for J; bases not matched to a gene: 4. Germline CDR1 and CDR2: SQVTM and ANQGSEA. The CDR3 sequence is 12 residues long. The CDR3 nucleotides are TGCAGCGTCGTTAGCGGGAGTGAGACCCAGTACTTC. As protein: CSVVSGSETQYF.

Only one count was recorded for this clone. As DNA, the CDR3 is TGTGCCAGCAGTTTATTGGGGGGGCAACATGGTGAAGCTTTCTTT. Its translation: CASSLLGGQHGEAFF. The chain couples TRBV28 to TRBJ1-1; weak D call: TRBD1 (6 bases). The CDR3 sequence is 15 residues long. V was cut by 1 base and J by 7 bases, with 16 bases left in between. Germline V CDR1 and CDR2: MDHEN, SYDVKM.

The chain carries TRBV6-1 and TRBJ2-7; 8 bases match TRBD2. Per the germline V gene, CDR1 is MNHNS and CDR2 is SASEGT. This CDR3 region has 14 residues. Trimming removed 1 base from V and 3 bases from J; junction bases left unmatched: 2. The CDR3, as DNA: TGTGCCAGCAGTGAAGTGGGACTAGACTACGAGCAGTACTTC. This sequence encodes CASSEVGLDYEQYF.

The chain joins TRBV9 to TRBJ2-5, with 11 bases matching TRBD1. Germline V gives CDR1 SGDLS, CDR2 YYNGEE. J gave up 5 bases and V 4 bases, and 7 bases lay outside the gene matches. This CDR3 region has 15 residues. Here the CDR3 DNA reads TGTGCCAGCAGCACCGGACAGGGGGCAGGGGAGACCCAGTACTTC. It encodes CASSTGQGAGETQYF.

This chain connects TRBV9 to TRBJ2-1; D uncertain. V was trimmed by 3 bases and J by 7 bases, leaving 8 bases between them. The V gene's germline CDR1 is SGDLS and CDR2 YYNGEE. CDR3 length: 12 amino acids. This CDR3 reads CASSAQSNEQFF. CDR3 DNA: TGTGCCAGCAGCGCCCAGTCGAATGAGCAGTTCTTC.

Comment on this clone: The junction shows a germline mismatch at one end, possibly a read error. V gene TRBV10-3 combines with J gene TRBJ2-7, with 10 bases that match TRBD1. Germline V lookup: CDR1 ENHRY, CDR2 SYGVKD. The CDR3 consists of 13 residues. The CDR3 coding sequence is TGTGCCAGCAGTGAGGGGACAGGGGACGAGCAGTACTTC. Protein product: CASSEGTGDEQYF.

The gene calls are TRBV19 and TRBJ2-5; D is possibly TRBD1 (6 bases). V was pared by 7 bases and J by 5 bases, with 17 bases between. This CDR3 comprises 14 residues. Germline assignment: CDR1 LNHDA and CDR2 SQIVND (reference sequence). The CDR3 sequence: CASTPRGRGETQYF. CDR3 nucleotides: TGTGCCAGTACTCCGAGGGGGAGAGGGGAGACCCAGTACTTC.

This rearrangement joins TRBV19 to TRBJ2-1; 13 bases line up with TRBD2. V lost 5 bases and J lost 5; bases outside the gene matches: 3. This CDR3 comprises 15 residues. Germline CDR1 and CDR2: LNHDA and SQIVND (reference sequence). The CDR3 DNA is TGTGCCAGTAGTTGGGGACTAGCGGGAAACAATGAGCAGTTCTTC. Translated: CASSWGLAGNNEQFF. The entire variable domain, with the rest obtained from reference TRBV19 and TRBJ2-1, is as follows: DGGITQSPKYLFRKEGQNVTLSCEQNLNHDAMYWYRQDPGQGLRLIYYSQIVNDFQKGDIAEGYSVSREKKESFPLTVTSAQKNPTAFYLCASSWGLAGNNEQFFGPGTRLTVL.

The V and J genes are TRBV19 and TRBJ1-2; D is unresolved. This CDR3 comprises 16 residues. Germline CDR1 and CDR2: LNHDA and SQIVND (reference sequence). V lost 2 bases, J lost 4 bases, and 17 bases lay in between. The CDR3 loop reads CASSIKGGGLSYGYTF. The CDR3 DNA reads as TGTGCCAGTAGTATAAAGGGAGGAGGGTTGTCCTATGGCTACACCTTC.

The rearrangement uses TRBV6-1 and TRBJ2-7; 7 bases agree with TRBD2. Germline V gives CDR1 MNHNS, CDR2 SASEGT. V lost 5 bases and J lost 7; bases outside the gene matches: 11. This CDR3 spans 14 amino acids. CDR3 coding DNA: TGTGCCAGCAGTCTATTATTGGGGGGGGGTGAGCAGTACGTC. Its protein product is CASSLLLGGGEQYV.

This chain joins TRBV15 and TRBJ2-2; a weak D match, TRBD2 (5 bases). CDR1 and CDR2 (germline): LNHNV, YYDKDF (reference sequence). This CDR3 region has 14 residues. Deletions cut 3 bases from V and 1 base from J, with 6 bases between. CDR3 nucleotides: TGTGCCACCAGCAGCCGGGGGAACACCGGGGAGCTGTTTTTT. Protein sequence: CATSSRGNTGELFF.

The chain has TRBV10-2 and TRBJ1-5; the D gene is possibly TRBD1 (5 bases). CDR3 length equals 13 residues. Germline loops: CDR1 WSHSY, CDR2 SAAADI. With 9 bases removed from V and 2 bases from J, the gap between germline ends came to 11 bases. As DNA, the CDR3 is TGCGCCAGGAATCCCAGGGGCAATCAGCCCCAGCATTTT. As protein: CARNPRGNQPQHF.

The CDR3 coding sequence is TGTGCCATCAGGGGTACAGGAGCTTCTAACTATGGCTACACCTTC. The encoded protein is CAIRGTGASNYGYTF. V is TRBV10-3 and J is TRBJ1-2; a possible D gene is TRBD1 (5 bases). Germline V lookup: CDR1 ENHRY, CDR2 SYGVKD. V was trimmed by 6 bases and J by 0 bases, leaving 14 bases between them. CDR3 length: 15 amino acids.